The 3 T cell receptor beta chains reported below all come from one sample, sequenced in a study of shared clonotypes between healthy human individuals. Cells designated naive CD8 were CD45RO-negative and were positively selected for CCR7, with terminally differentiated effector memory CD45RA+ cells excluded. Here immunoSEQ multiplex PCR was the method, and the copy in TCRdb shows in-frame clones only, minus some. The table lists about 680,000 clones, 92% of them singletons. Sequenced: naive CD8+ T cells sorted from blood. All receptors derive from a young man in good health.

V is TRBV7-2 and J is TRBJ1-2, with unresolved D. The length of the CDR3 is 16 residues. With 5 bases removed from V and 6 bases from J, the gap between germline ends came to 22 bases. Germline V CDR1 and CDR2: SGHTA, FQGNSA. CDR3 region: CASSTSALRQSHGYTF. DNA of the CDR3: TGTGCCAGCAGCACTAGTGCCCTCAGGCAGTCCCATGGCTACACCTTC.

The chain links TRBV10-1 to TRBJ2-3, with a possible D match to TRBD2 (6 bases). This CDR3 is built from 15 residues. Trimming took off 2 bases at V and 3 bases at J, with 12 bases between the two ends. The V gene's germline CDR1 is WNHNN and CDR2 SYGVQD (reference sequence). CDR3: CASSEGGGRTDTQYF. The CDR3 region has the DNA TGCGCCAGCAGTGAGGGGGGAGGTCGGACAGATACGCAGTATTTT.

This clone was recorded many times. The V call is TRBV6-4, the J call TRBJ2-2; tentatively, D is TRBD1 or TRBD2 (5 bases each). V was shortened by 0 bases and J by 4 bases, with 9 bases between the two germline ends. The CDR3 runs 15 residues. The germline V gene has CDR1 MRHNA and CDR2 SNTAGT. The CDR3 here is CASSDSGETTGELFF. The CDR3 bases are TGTGCCAGCAGTGACTCGGGGGAGACCACCGGGGAGCTGTTTTTT.